Presented here are 20 T cell receptor beta chains from one specimen sequenced in a study of T cell responses to AZD1222 COVID-19 vaccine. Using immunoSEQ multiplex PCR, the repertoire was profiled, and TCRdb retains in-frame clones only, with some absent. The repertoire consists of roughly 150,000 clones, with 92% occurring once and the leading ten covering around 2.3%. Sequencing was performed on peripheral blood, taken on day 0 of AZD1222 vaccination. Receptor source: an adult in good health.

The chain links TRBV5-4 to TRBJ1-3; 7 bases are a match to TRBD1. The CDR3 is 15 amino acids. The ends lost 4 bases at V and 2 bases at J; junction bases unmatched: 6. In germline, CDR1 is SGHNT, CDR2 YYREEE (reference sequence). CDR3 sequence (DNA): TGTGCCAGCAGCCGACAGGGCGCGGCTGGAAACACCATATATTTT. Amino acid sequence: CASSRQGAAGNTIYF.

This chain uses TRBV2 with TRBJ1-6; possible D gene TRBD1, 5 bases. Germline CDR1 reads SNHLY; CDR2 reads FYNNEI. The CDR3 runs 12 residues. V was clipped by 6 bases and J by 7 bases, with 7 bases between them. The CDR3 loop reads CASRGGNSPLHF. In nucleotides, the CDR3 is TGTGCCAGCAGGGGGGGGAATTCACCCCTCCACTTT.

The genes are TRBV28 and TRBJ1-2, with D unclear. Between the trimmed V and J ends, which lost 6 bases and 8 bases, there was a span of 13 bases. The germline gives CDR1 MDHEN, CDR2 SYDVKM. The CDR3 totals 12 residues. The CDR3 here is CASRGVGGGYTF. The CDR3 DNA follows: TGTGCCAGCAGGGGAGTGGGTGGAGGCTACACCTTC.

The chain combines TRBV29-1 with TRBJ1-1; D possibly corresponds to TRBD1 (6 bases). Trimming shortened V by 3 bases and J by 0 bases, and 11 bases separated the two germline ends. In germline, CDR1 is SQVTM, CDR2 ANQGSEA. This CDR3 region has 14 residues. CDR3 amino acids: CSVEGGPMNTEAFF. DNA of the CDR3: TGCAGCGTTGAGGGGGGGCCCATGAACACTGAAGCTTTCTTT.

The chain uses TRBV7-9 and TRBJ1-1; no definite D call. The CDR3 has 14 residues. Trimming pared 0 bases from V and 5 bases from J, leaving 10 bases between. Germline CDR1 SEHNR, CDR2 FQNEAQ (reference sequence). Here the CDR3 DNA reads TGTGCCAGCAGCTTAGCAACAGTAGGTACTGAAGCTTTCTTT. Protein sequence: CASSLATVGTEAFF. The full variable domain, completed using reference TRBV7-9 and TRBJ1-1, is DTGVSQNPRHKITKRGQNVTFRCDPISEHNRLYWYRQTLGQGPEFLTYFQNEAQLEKSRLLSDRFSAERPKGSFSTLEIQRTEQGDSAMYLCASSLATVGTEAFFGQGTRLTVV.

This chain uses TRBV9 with TRBJ2-1; 12 bases match TRBD2. This CDR3 region has 19 residues. The J segment lost 0 bases and the V segment lost 0 bases, leaving 7 bases of the junction unmatched. The V gene's germline CDR1 is SGDLS and CDR2 YYNGEE. CDR3 loop: CASSVVPSGGASSYNEQFF. DNA of the CDR3: TGTGCCAGCAGCGTAGTTCCTAGCGGGGGGGCGAGCTCCTACAATGAGCAGTTCTTC.

The chain recombines TRBV3-1 (or the pseudogene TRBV3-2) with TRBJ2-1, with 10 bases matching TRBD2. Germline lookup yields CDR1 LGHDT and CDR2 YNNKEL (reference sequence). This CDR3 is built from 15 residues. V shed 5 bases and J 6 bases; nucleotides not matched to a gene: 7. DNA for the CDR3: TGTGCCAGCAGCTCGAGCGGGAGGGCTGGCAATGAGCAGTTCTTC. Its translation is CASSSSGRAGNEQFF.

This sequence joins TRBV9 and TRBJ2-1; the D is unclear. The V end was cut by 0 bases, the J end by 8 bases, with 9 bases between. In germline, CDR1 is SGDLS, CDR2 YYNGEE. This CDR3 contains 13 residues. This CDR3 reads CASSVEVRDEQFF. The CDR3 nucleotides are TGTGCCAGCAGCGTAGAGGTACGGGATGAGCAGTTCTTC.

The chain couples TRBV2 to TRBJ2-3; D possibly corresponds to TRBD1 (5 bases). V was trimmed by 7 bases and J by 2 bases, leaving 10 bases between them. The CDR3 consists of 13 residues. The V gene's germline CDR1 is SNHLY and CDR2 FYNNEI. In DNA form, the CDR3 reads TGTGCCAGCAAGCAGGGCCACACAGATACGCAGTATTTT. It translates to CASKQGHTDTQYF.

V usage is TRBV28 and J usage is TRBJ2-1, with 7 positions matching TRBD1. The germline V gene has CDR1 MDHEN and CDR2 SYDVKM. This CDR3 is 15 amino acids long. The V segment lost 7 bases and the J segment 2 bases; nucleotides outside the gene matches: 8. CDR3 coding DNA: TGTGCCAGCAATCCCGGGACAGCAGCCTACAATGAGCAGTTCTTC. The encoded protein is CASNPGTAAYNEQFF. The entire variable domain, with the rest obtained from reference TRBV28 and TRBJ2-1, is as follows: DVKVTQSSRYLVKRTGEKVFLECVQDMDHENMFWYRQDPGLGLRLIYFSYDVKMKEKGDIPEGYSVSREKKERFSLILESASTNQTSMYLCASNPGTAAYNEQFFGPGTRLTVL.

This rearrangement joins TRBV10-3 to TRBJ2-1, with TRBD2 matching 8 bases. The trim removed 10 bases at V and 8 bases at J, leaving 4 bases unmatched. The CDR3 extends over 11 amino acids. Germline-derived CDR1 and CDR2 are ENHRY and SYGVKD. CDR3 loop: CASTSGDEQFF. The DNA for the CDR3 is TGTGCCAGTACTAGCGGCGATGAGCAGTTCTTC.

The chain uses TRBV7-3 and TRBJ1-3, with no clear D. Trimming took off 3 bases at V and 0 bases at J, with 15 bases between the two ends. This CDR3 region has 17 residues. Per germline, CDR1 SGHTA and CDR2 FQGTGA. The chain's CDR3 is CASSLNAPGGSGNTIYF. CDR3 DNA sequence: TGTGCCAGCAGCTTGAACGCCCCGGGCGGCTCTGGAAACACCATATATTTT.

The chain combines TRBV19 with TRBJ1-5, with D possibly matching TRBD1 (5 bases). The CDR3 is made up of 15 amino acids. V shed 7 bases and J shed 4 bases, with 17 bases lying between them. Germline V gives CDR1 LNHDA, CDR2 SQIVND (reference sequence). Written as DNA, the CDR3 is TGTGCCAGTATCCGTACAGGTACTATTAATCAGCCCCAGCATTTT. Translation: CASIRTGTINQPQHF.

This clone was counted between two and nine times. The rearrangement links TRBV4-3 to TRBJ1-2; 10 bases fit TRBD1. Germline CDR1 is LGHNA and CDR2 is YSLEER. V shed 2 bases and J 7 bases; nucleotides not matched to a gene: 13. The CDR3 contains 17 residues. DNA of the CDR3: TGCGCCAGCAGCCAACATATGCCCGCAGGACAGGGGGGTGGCTACACCTTC. This sequence encodes CASSQHMPAGQGGGYTF.

V usage is TRBV18 and J usage is TRBJ1-1, with a weak D call TRBD1 (6 bases). The CDR3 sequence is 13 residues long. The germline gives CDR1 KGHSH, CDR2 LQKENI. Trimming removed 3 bases at V and 6 bases at J, with 11 bases between. The CDR3 spells CASSPTEGAEAFF. The CDR3 DNA reads as TGTGCCAGCTCACCTACGGAGGGGGCTGAAGCTTTCTTT.

The chain couples TRBV29-1 to TRBJ1-4, with D possibly matching TRBD1 (6 bases). CDR3 length: 13 residues. CDR1 and CDR2 (germline): SQVTM, ANQGSEA. The V end lost 7 bases, the J end lost 5 bases, and 14 bases lay between the germline ends. CDR3 amino acids: CSALQGGNEKLFF. CDR3 sequence (DNA): TGCAGCGCCCTACAGGGCGGAAATGAAAAACTGTTTTTT.

For this clone: Other nucleotide sequences from this sample produce the same CDR3. V is TRBV4-1 and J is TRBJ2-1; D possibly corresponds to TRBD1 (6 bases). The germline CDR1 and CDR2 sequences are MGHRA and YSYEKL. The length of the CDR3 is 15 residues. V was trimmed by 2 bases and J by 4 bases, leaving 12 bases between them. The CDR3 DNA follows: TGCGCCAGCAGCCAAACTACAGGGAGATACAATGAGCAGTTCTTC. Translation gives CASSQTTGRYNEQFF.

The chain uses TRBV3-1 (or the pseudogene TRBV3-2) and TRBJ2-5; no firm D call. This CDR3 comprises 11 residues. CDR1 is LGHDT, CDR2 YNNKEL, per germline (reference sequence). Trimming removed 1 base at V and 5 bases at J, with 2 bases between. The chain's CDR3 is CASSQGETQYF. CDR3 nucleotide sequence: TGTGCCAGCAGCCAAGGGGAGACCCAGTACTTC.

This clone was seen a handful of times. The chain couples TRBV28 to TRBJ2-3; 7 nucleotides line up with TRBD2. CDR1 and CDR2 from the germline V gene are MDHEN and SYDVKM. CDR3 length equals 16 residues. With V trimmed by 2 bases and J by 2 bases, 7 bases remained unmatched. The CDR3 loop reads CASSLAAGEDTDTQYF. The CDR3 nucleotides are TGTGCCAGCAGTTTAGCGGCGGGAGAGGACACAGATACGCAGTATTTT.

V usage is TRBV2 and J usage is TRBJ1-5, with D possibly being TRBD1 (5 bases). The germline V gene encodes CDR1 SNHLY and CDR2 FYNNEI. This CDR3 contains 14 residues. V gave up 6 bases and J gave up 0 bases, with 9 bases separating them. The CDR3 DNA sequence: TGTGCCAGCAGCACAGGAATTAGCAATCAGCCCCAGCATTTT. Translated: CASSTGISNQPQHF.